The clone carrying this T cell receptor beta chain was observed a few times. Its antigen is unknown. The data belong to a study of response to subunit inactivated influenza vaccine. Overall study results and limits: The authors put forward the suggestion that each seasonal influenza vaccination may bring in only a limited number of new T cells.

TCRdb fed the RT-PCR reads into MiXCR, producing one record per CDR3 protein. The sample gives hundreds of thousands of distinct CDR3 sequences, around 18% of which show up once; 11% is in the top ten. The germline gives CDR1 SGHAT, CDR2 FQNNGV. The CDR3 is 15 amino acids. V lost 5 bases, J lost 8 bases, and 16 bases lay in between. The TCR sequence derives from a man aged 45-65 years who received an inactivated influenza vaccine. The material was PBMCs from blood, obtained 4 to 6 days after vaccination. The genes are TRBV11-2 and TRBJ1-6; TRBD1 might be the D (6 bases). CDR3 bases: TGTGCCAGCAGCGCCGACAGGAGCTCCCATTCACCCCTCCACTTT. Translated: CASSADRSSHSPLHF.